This TCR beta chain was recovered during a study of blood T cell repertoires in COVID-19. The V gene's germline CDR1 is SNHLY and CDR2 FYNNEI. The CDR3 length is 15 residues. V shed 7 bases and J shed 1 base, with 14 bases lying between them. As processed by the authors: Nucleated cell counts were estimated from reference gene primer amplification. The assay was immunoSEQ multiplex PCR, and TCRdb's table has in-frame clones only and misses some. The V and J calls and the clone size are those of that table, but D and trimming were determined from the DNA. Counted here are about 160,000 clones, roughly 87% occurring once; the ten biggest clones make up 7% to 7.5%. Assignments of participants to cohorts depended upon their own reported clinical history.

The sequenced sample was PBMCs or T cells enriched from blood (not recorded which). The chain joins TRBV2 to TRBJ1-5, with D maybe TRBD1 (5 bases). This TCR was sampled from a woman in her fifties or sixties who had recovered from COVID-19. In nucleotides, the CDR3 is TGTGCCAGCAAGGCGGCGGGGCTAAGCAATCAGCCCCAGCATTTT. It is translated as CASKAAGLSNQPQHF.